This TCR beta chain was captured in a study of T cells after posttransplantation cyclophosphamide. General study results and limits: Donor CD8+ memory clones often dominated recipient blood repertoires at later times. TRB overlap between skin or GI tissue T cells and blood was limited. After PTCy, TRB diversity resembled that of CNI/methotrexate controls.

The CDR3 is 15 residues long. Germline loops: CDR1 WSHSY, CDR2 SAAADI. V lost 7 bases to trimming and J lost 3 bases; unmatched junction nucleotides: 2. This clone has ten or more counts. Its antigen is unknown. TCRdb keeps only in-frame clones here, not all; method: immunoSEQ multiplex PCR. This sample carries 40,000 to 60,000 clones, none of them present only once. Sequenced input: PBMCs. The chain recombines TRBV10-2 with TRBJ2-1; 14 bases align to TRBD2. This TCR was recovered from a man between 35 and 55 years old in good health, CMV-negative, and a related stem cell transplant donor. DNA of the CDR3: TGCGCCAGCACCGGACTAGCGGGAGGCTACAATGAGCAGTTCTTC. It translates to CASTGLAGGYNEQFF.